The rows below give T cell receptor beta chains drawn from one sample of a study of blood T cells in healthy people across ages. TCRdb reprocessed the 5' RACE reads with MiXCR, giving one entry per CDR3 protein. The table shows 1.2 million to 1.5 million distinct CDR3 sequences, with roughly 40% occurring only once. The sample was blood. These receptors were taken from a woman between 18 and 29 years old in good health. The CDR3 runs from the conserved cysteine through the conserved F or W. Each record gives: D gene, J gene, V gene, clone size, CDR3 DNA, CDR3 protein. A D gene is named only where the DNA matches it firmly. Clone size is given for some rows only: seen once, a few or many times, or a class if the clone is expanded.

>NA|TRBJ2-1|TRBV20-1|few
TGCAGTGCTAGAGATTATCTCCGAGCGGATGAGCAGTTCTTC
CSARDYLRADEQFF
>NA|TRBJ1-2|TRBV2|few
TGTGCCAGCAGTCCCGTCAGGGGCCATGGCTACACCTTC
CASSPVRGHGYTF
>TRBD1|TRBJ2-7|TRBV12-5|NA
TGTGCTAGTGGTTCGTCACAGGGGGCCTCCTACAATGAGCAGTACTTC
CASGSSQGASYNEQYF
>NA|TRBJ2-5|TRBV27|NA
TGTGCCAGCAGTTCGGGACGGGTAGACCTAGAGACCCAGTACTTC
CASSSGRVDLETQYF
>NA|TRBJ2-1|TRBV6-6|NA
TGTGCCAGCAGTGGGAAGACTACCTCCTACAATGAGCAGTTCTTC
CASSGKTTSYNEQFF
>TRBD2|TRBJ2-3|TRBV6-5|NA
TGTGCCAGCAGTTCGATAGCGGGAGTGAGAGATACGCAGTATTTT
CASSSIAGVRDTQYF
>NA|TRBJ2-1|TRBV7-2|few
TGTGCCAGCAGCCCCTGGGGCGGAGCTTACAATGAGCAGTTCTTC
CASSPWGGAYNEQFF
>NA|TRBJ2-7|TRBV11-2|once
TGTGCCAGCAGCCTACTCTTGCAGGCGGAGGGTGAGCAGTACTTC
CASSLLLQAEGEQYF
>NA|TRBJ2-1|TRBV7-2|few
TGTGCCAGCAGTCTAGACCAACTTTCCTACAATGAGCAGTTCTTC
CASSLDQLSYNEQFF
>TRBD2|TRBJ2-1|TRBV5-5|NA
TGTGCCAGCAGCTTGAGTCTAGCGGAAGAGACCCAGTTCTTC
CASSLSLAEETQFF
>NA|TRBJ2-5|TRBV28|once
TGTGCCAGCACCCCGGTGGGAGTTTTGGAGACCCAGTACTTC
CASTPVGVLETQYF
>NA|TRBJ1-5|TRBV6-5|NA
TGTGCCAGCAGCCCCGACCGCGCTCGGCCCCAGCATTTT
CASSPDRARPQHF
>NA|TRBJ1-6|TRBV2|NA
TGTGCCAGCAGTCAGGCCTATAATTCACCCCTCCACTTT
CASSQAYNSPLHF
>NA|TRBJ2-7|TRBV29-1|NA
TGCAGCGTTCGGCTTGGGGCGTCCTACGAGCAGTACTTC
CSVRLGASYEQYF
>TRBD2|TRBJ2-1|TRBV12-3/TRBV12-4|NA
TGTGCCAGCAGTTTAGGGGGACTAGCGGGGGGACCTTACAATGAGCAGTTCTTC
CASSLGGLAGGPYNEQFF
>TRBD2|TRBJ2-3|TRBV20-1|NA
TGCAGTGCTAGCCTAGCGGGGACCAGCACAGATACGCAGTATTTT
CSASLAGTSTDTQYF
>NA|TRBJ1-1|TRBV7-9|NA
TGTGCCAACGGAGGGGTCATGAACACTGAAGCTTTCTTT
CANGGVMNTEAFF
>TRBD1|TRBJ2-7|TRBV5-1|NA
TGCGCCAGCAGCTGGCTTGGACAGGGTGGCGTAAAAAACGAGCAGTACTTC
CASSWLGQGGVKNEQYF
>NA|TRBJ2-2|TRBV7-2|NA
TGTGCCAGCAGCTTAGACCCGGAGGCTACGAACACCGGGGAGCTGTTTTTT
CASSLDPEATNTGELFF
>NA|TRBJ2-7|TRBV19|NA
TGTGCCACCACCGACAGCGGAGGTTCCCCTCAGGCGGAGCAGTACTTC
CATTDSGGSPQAEQYF
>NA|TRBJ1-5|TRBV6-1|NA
TGTGCCAGCACCGACCGAACCTCGGGGGGCCGAGGTAATCAGCCCCAGCATTTT
CASTDRTSGGRGNQPQHF
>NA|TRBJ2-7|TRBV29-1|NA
TGCAGCCATGGGGCAGGGAAAGGCGAGCAGTACTTC
CSHGAGKGEQYF
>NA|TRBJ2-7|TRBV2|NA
TGTGCCAGCAGTGAAGCAGGTAGCGACTACGAGCAGTACTTC
CASSEAGSDYEQYF
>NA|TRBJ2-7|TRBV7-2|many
TGTGCCAGCAGCTTCTTCGGAAGCGAGCAGTACTTC
CASSFFGSEQYF
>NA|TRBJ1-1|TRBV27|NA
TGTGCCAGCAGTTTATCTCCGGCCCTGAACACTGAACCTTTCTTT
CASSLSPALNTEPFF
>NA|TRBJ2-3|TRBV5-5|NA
TGTGCCAGCAGCTTGCCAGGGAGTCGCACAGATACGCAGTATTTT
CASSLPGSRTDTQYF
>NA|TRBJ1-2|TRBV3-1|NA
TGTGCCAGCAGCCAAGGCGCCGGAAAACCTTATGGCTACACCTTC
CASSQGAGKPYGYTF
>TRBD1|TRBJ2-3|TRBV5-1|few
TGCGCCAGCAGCTGGGGACAGGGGGAAGATACGCAGTATTTT
CASSWGQGEDTQYF